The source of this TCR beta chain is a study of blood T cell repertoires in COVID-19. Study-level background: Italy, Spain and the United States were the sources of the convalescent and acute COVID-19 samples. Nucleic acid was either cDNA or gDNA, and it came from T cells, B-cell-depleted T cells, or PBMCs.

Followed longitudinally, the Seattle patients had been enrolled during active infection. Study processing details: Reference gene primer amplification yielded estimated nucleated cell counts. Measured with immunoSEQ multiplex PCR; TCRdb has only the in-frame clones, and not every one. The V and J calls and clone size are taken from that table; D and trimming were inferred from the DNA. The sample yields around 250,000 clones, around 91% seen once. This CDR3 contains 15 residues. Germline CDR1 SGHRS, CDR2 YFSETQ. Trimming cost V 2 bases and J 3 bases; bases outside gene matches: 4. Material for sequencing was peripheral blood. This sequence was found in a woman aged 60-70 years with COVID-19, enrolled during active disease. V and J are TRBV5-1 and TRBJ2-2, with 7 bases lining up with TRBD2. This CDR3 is CASSFQGGDTGELFF. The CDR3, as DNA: TGCGCCAGCAGCTTCCAGGGAGGGGACACCGGGGAGCTGTTTTTT.